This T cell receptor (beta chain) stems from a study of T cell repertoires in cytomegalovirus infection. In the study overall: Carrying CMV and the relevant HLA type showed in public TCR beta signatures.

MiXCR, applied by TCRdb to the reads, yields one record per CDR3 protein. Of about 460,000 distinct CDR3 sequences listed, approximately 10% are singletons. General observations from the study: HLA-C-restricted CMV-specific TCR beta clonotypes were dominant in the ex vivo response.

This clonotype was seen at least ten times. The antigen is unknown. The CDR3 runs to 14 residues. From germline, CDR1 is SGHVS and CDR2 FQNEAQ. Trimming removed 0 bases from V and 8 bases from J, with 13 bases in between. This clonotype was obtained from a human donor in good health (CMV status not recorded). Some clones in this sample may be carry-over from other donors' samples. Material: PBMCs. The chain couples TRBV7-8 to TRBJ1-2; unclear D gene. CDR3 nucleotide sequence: TGTGCCAGCAGCTTAGCATCCACCTCTAGGGGCTACACCTTC. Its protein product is CASSLASTSRGYTF.